This T cell receptor (beta chain) was sequenced in a study of cytomegalovirus exposure and HLA in healthy donors. The CDR3 has 11 amino acids. The V end lost 6 bases, the J end lost 6 bases, and 12 bases lay between the germline ends. Germline CDR1 is DFQATT and CDR2 is SNEGSKA (reference sequence). The study ran its PCR with 60 Vbeta and 13 Jbeta primers. The data were produced by immunoSEQ multiplex PCR, yet TCRdb's version contains in-frame clones alone and is incomplete. This table has about 200,000 clones, around 87% appearing once. The receptor was isolated from a boy younger than 10 in good health and CMV-seronegative. The V and J genes are TRBV20-1 and TRBJ2-7; D gene uncertain. The specimen sequenced was PBMCs. CDR3 DNA: TGCAGTGCAGCGATTGTGCTCGAGCAGTACTTC. This codes for CSAAIVLEQYF.